This T cell receptor beta chain comes out of a study of T cells after yellow fever vaccination. The study, taken as a whole, reports: The study re-detected most primary-vaccination clones after the booster (96% CD4, approximately 88% CD8).

Concerning this clonotype: Its antigen is undetermined.

TCRdb processed the 5' RACE reads anew with MiXCR; each CDR3 protein has one entry. The sample includes about 320,000 distinct CDR3 sequences, around 13% of them seen just once. The V end lost 2 bases, the J end lost 6 bases, and 10 bases lay between the germline ends. CDR1 SNHLY and CDR2 FYNNEI come from the germline V gene. The CDR3 is 13 residues long. This chain connects TRBV2 to TRBJ1-1; D not resolved. This sequence originates from a man younger than 35 who received the YFV17D yellow fever vaccine. Sequenced here: CD4+ T cells sorted from PBMCs, sampled 15 days after the yellow fever booster vaccination. The CDR3 DNA sequence: TGTGCCAGCAGTGAAAGGGAAGGCCCTGAAGCTTTCTTT. It encodes CASSEREGPEAFF.